The 24 T cell receptor beta chains given below trace back to one sample, sequenced in a study of T cells and Merkel cell carcinoma outcomes (dated by TCRdb to 2020 to 2022). Libraries were made using the immunoSEQ multiplex PCR assay. TCRdb retrieved this table from immuneACCESS and kept in-frame rearrangements only. Not all clones are present; in checked studies, unresolved V genes account for under half, and no reason is known for the remainder. The sample yields 1,400 or so clones; roughly 90% were counted once. Over 9% of the sample is in the top ten clones. Material: tumor tissue from Merkel cell carcinoma. Every receptor here comes from a human donor with Merkel cell carcinoma.

V and J are TRBV7-2 and TRBJ2-2; D uncertain. The CDR3 totals 14 residues. The ends were cut back, 1 base at V and 4 bases at J, with 7 bases in the middle. CDR1 is SGHTA, CDR2 FQGNSA, per germline. The CDR3 DNA is TGTGCCAGCAGCTTAGAAGGCAGCACCGGGGAGCTGTTTTTT. Protein sequence: CASSLEGSTGELFF.

The rearrangement joins TRBV7-9 to TRBJ1-5; TRBD1 matches at 10 bases. The CDR3 has 16 residues. Germline trimming cut 5 bases from V and 4 bases from J; bases unmatched to any gene: 8. Germline-derived CDR1 and CDR2 are SEHNR and FQNEAQ (reference sequence). CDR3 in amino acids: CASSLGTGDPNQPQHF. CDR3 DNA sequence: TGTGCCAGCAGCCTTGGGACAGGGGACCCAAATCAGCCCCAGCATTTT.

The chain links TRBV27 to TRBJ1-1, with D possibly matching TRBD1 (5 bases). Trimming pared 1 base from V and 4 bases from J, leaving 16 bases between. CDR1 and CDR2 from the germline V gene are MNHEY and SMNVEV (reference sequence). This CDR3 is 16 amino acids long. The DNA of the CDR3 is TGTGCCAGCAGTTTATATAAAAGGGCAGGGAGCACTGAAGCTTTCTTT. This translates into CASSLYKRAGSTEAFF.

The V and J genes are TRBV5-4 and TRBJ2-7; TRBD1 matches 8 bases. The germline V gene has CDR1 SGHNT and CDR2 YYREEE (reference sequence). V shed 4 bases, J shed 6 bases, and the junction held 9 bases outside the gene matches. CDR3 length: 14 amino acids. In DNA form, the CDR3 reads TGTGCCAGCAGCATTCCGGACAGGGCACGCGAGCAGTACTTC. Encoded protein: CASSIPDRAREQYF.

The chain links TRBV29-1 to TRBJ2-1; 9 nucleotides agree with TRBD2. Trimming cost V 3 bases and J 3 bases; bases outside gene matches: 6. The CDR3 extends over 15 amino acids. The V gene's germline CDR1 is SQVTM and CDR2 ANQGSEA. The DNA for the CDR3 is TGCAGCGTTGAGTGGGTAGCGGGGGACTACAATGAGCAGTTCTTC. Its protein product is CSVEWVAGDYNEQFF.

The chain carries TRBV10-1 and TRBJ2-2; 10 nucleotides align to TRBD1. The trim removed 3 bases at V and 6 bases at J, leaving 4 bases unmatched. The CDR3 sequence is 15 residues long. The V gene's germline CDR1 is WNHNN and CDR2 SYGVQD (reference sequence). CDR3 DNA sequence: TGCGCCAGCAGTGACCGGACAGGGGGGGCCGGGGAGCTGTTTTTT. Protein: CASSDRTGGAGELFF.

For this clone: Other nucleotide sequences from this sample produce the same CDR3. This sequence joins TRBV1 and TRBJ2-7; the table names TRBD1, a call not compared with the DNA. TRBV1 is a recognized pseudogene. The CDR3 runs 14 residues. The CDR3 DNA is TGCACCAGCAGCCACCAAAGGGGCGAAAACGAGCAGTACTTC. Its protein product is CTSSHQRGENEQYF.

The chain employs TRBV29-1 and TRBJ1-1, with D possibly TRBD1 on 6 matching bases. In germline, CDR1 is SQVTM, CDR2 ANQGSEA. V was clipped by 4 bases and J by 1 base, with 13 bases between them. There are 14 residues in the CDR3. CDR3 sequence (DNA): TGCAGCGTTGGGGGCGGGGGGCGGAACACTGAAGCTTTCTTT. Its protein product is CSVGGGGRNTEAFF.

V is TRBV6-5 and J is TRBJ2-7; TRBD1 is a possible D gene (6 bases). Germline V gives CDR1 MNHEY, CDR2 SVGAGI. This CDR3 comprises 13 residues. Trimming shortened V by 10 bases and J by 1 base, and 14 bases separated the two germline ends. The CDR3 spells CATSRDKSYEQYF. CDR3 nucleotide sequence: TGTGCCACGTCACGGGACAAATCCTACGAGCAGTACTTC.

The chain links TRBV2 to TRBJ2-7, with D hard to call. The CDR3 extends over 13 amino acids. The V gene lost 6 bases and the J gene lost 0 bases, with 9 bases spanning the gap. From germline, CDR1 is SNHLY and CDR2 FYNNEI. Written as DNA, the CDR3 is TGTGCCAGCAGAGACGGCAGCTCCTACGAGCAGTACTTC. Translated: CASRDGSSYEQYF.

The chain uses TRBV11-1 and TRBJ2-5; TRBD2 matches 7 bases. The CDR3 is 14 residues long. V lost 0 bases and J lost 5; bases outside the gene matches: 3. Per germline, CDR1 SGHAT and CDR2 FQDESV (reference sequence). In DNA form, the CDR3 reads TGTGCCAGCAGCTTAGCCGGGGAGGGGGAGACCCAGTACTTC. As protein: CASSLAGEGETQYF.

The chain joins TRBV4-2 to TRBJ1-1; D gene uncertain. Germline values: CDR1 LGHNA, CDR2 YNFKEQ. Trimming removed 1 base at V and 0 bases at J, with 9 bases between. The CDR3 is 15 amino acids. The CDR3 coding sequence is TGTGCCAGCAGCCAAGTGTCCGCTGTGAACACTGAAGCTTTCTTT. It yields the protein CASSQVSAVNTEAFF.

This sequence joins TRBV5-4 and TRBJ1-1, with D maybe TRBD1 (6 bases). Germline CDR1 SGHNT, CDR2 YYREEE (reference sequence). V was cut by 6 bases and J by 11 bases, with 17 bases left in between. The CDR3 loop spans 12 amino acids. The chain's CDR3 is CASMTPGATAFF. In DNA form, the CDR3 reads TGTGCCAGCATGACCCCGGGGGCGACGGCTTTCTTT.

The rearrangement joins TRBV9 to TRBJ2-6, with D tentatively TRBD1 or TRBD2 (6 bases each). Per germline, CDR1 SGDLS and CDR2 YYNGEE. Trimming removed 6 bases at V and 2 bases at J, with 15 bases between. The CDR3 contains 16 residues. The CDR3 reads CASTRDGGAGANVLTF. As DNA, the CDR3 is TGTGCCAGCACCCGAGACGGGGGCGCTGGGGCCAACGTCCTGACTTTC.

J is TRBJ2-7 and V is TRBV29-1; 12 positions agree with TRBD2. V dropped 4 bases and J dropped 3; count of bases not matched to a gene: 4. This CDR3 contains 14 residues. Germline CDR1 and CDR2: SQVTM and ANQGSEA. The CDR3, as DNA: TGCAGCGTTGTACTAGCGGGGGGCCTCTACGAGCAGTACTTC. Translating gives CSVVLAGGLYEQYF.

About this clone: An end of the junction does not agree with germline; a read error may underlie this. This chain joins TRBV2 and TRBJ2-7; 8 positions agree with TRBD1. In germline, CDR1 is SNHLY, CDR2 FYNNEI. The CDR3 contains 15 residues. The CDR3 sequence: CASSDPGQAPYEQYF. CDR3 DNA sequence: TGTGCCAGCAGTGATCCGGGACAGGCACCCTACGAGCAATACTTC.

The chain employs TRBV4-1 and TRBJ2-1, with 7 bases matching TRBD2. The length of the CDR3 is 16 residues. The junction had 9 bases not matched to a gene; V was cut back by 0 bases and J by 7 bases. Germline loops: CDR1 MGHRA, CDR2 YSYEKL. CDR3 amino acids: CASSQESGVWGNEQFF. In DNA, the CDR3 is TGCGCCAGCAGCCAAGAAAGCGGGGTATGGGGGAATGAGCAGTTCTTC.

This rearrangement joins TRBV5-4 to TRBJ2-5, with D unclear. Germline V CDR1 and CDR2: SGHNT, YYREEE (reference sequence). The V and J ends lost 6 bases and 4 bases respectively, with 25 bases between them. The CDR3 consists of 17 residues. CDR3 protein: CASTIGLSTPGRETQYF. The CDR3 region has the DNA TGTGCCAGCACCATCGGGTTGTCAACCCCGGGCCGAGAGACCCAGTACTTC.

The rearrangement uses TRBV7-9 and TRBJ1-2; possible D gene TRBD1, 5 bases. The germline V gene has CDR1 SEHNR and CDR2 FQNEAQ (reference sequence). The germline V and J ends were trimmed by 5 bases and 4 bases, with 17 bases remaining between them. The CDR3 runs to 15 residues. In DNA, the CDR3 is TGTGCCAGCAGCAAGGGGCAGGGAGCGGGCTATGGCTACACCTTC. Protein: CASSKGQGAGYGYTF.

This chain links TRBV29-1 with TRBJ2-7, with 9 positions matching TRBD2. Losses at the gene ends were 4 bases for V and 8 bases for J; bases not matched to a gene: 6. CDR3 length: 12 residues. CDR1 is SQVTM, CDR2 ANQGSEA, per germline. The CDR3 nucleotides read TGCAGCGTTGCTAGCGGGGCCTCCCAGCAGTACTTC. Its translation: CSVASGASQQYF.

The gene calls are TRBV7-9 and TRBJ1-1, with 7 bases aligning to TRBD1. V trimming: 5 bases; J trimming: 4 bases; junction bases outside the gene matches: 7. This CDR3 has 14 amino acids. Germline values: CDR1 SEHNR, CDR2 FQNEAQ (reference sequence). CDR3 sequence reads: CASSLGQASTEAFF. CDR3 nucleotide sequence: TGTGCCAGCAGCCTCGGACAGGCATCCACTGAAGCTTTCTTT.

V gene TRBV29-1 combines with J gene TRBJ1-2; D gene uncertain. Germline V gene sequence: CDR1 SQVTM, CDR2 ANQGSEA. The V and J ends lost 0 bases and 5 bases respectively, with 4 bases between them. The CDR3 runs to 11 residues. CDR3 sequence: CSVEEGYGYTF. The CDR3 nucleotides read TGCAGCGTTGAAGAGGGATATGGCTACACCTTC. Full variable domain (rest looked up from reference TRBV29-1 and TRBJ1-2): SAVISQKPSRDICQRGTSLTIQCQVDSQVTMMFWYRQQPGQSLTLIATANQGSEATYESGFVIDKFPISRPNLTFSTLTVSNMSPEDSSIYLCSVEEGYGYTFGSGTRLTVV.

The gene calls are TRBV2 and TRBJ1-2; TRBD1 agrees at 8 bases. This CDR3 spans 14 amino acids. Germline values: CDR1 SNHLY, CDR2 FYNNEI. J was trimmed by 3 bases and V by 4 bases; bases with no gene match: 4. The CDR3 DNA reads as TGTGCCAGCAGTGTGGCAGGGGGCGACTATGGCTACACCTTC. Translating it yields CASSVAGGDYGYTF.

This sequence joins TRBV5-1 and TRBJ1-6, with 8 positions matching TRBD1. The CDR3 totals 16 residues. The J segment lost 7 bases and the V segment lost 5 bases, leaving 11 bases of the junction unmatched. In germline, CDR1 is SGHRS, CDR2 YFSETQ. CDR3 in amino acids: CASSFAAGTGNSPLHF. In DNA, the CDR3 is TGCGCCAGCAGTTTCGCCGCCGGGACAGGAAATTCACCCCTCCACTTT.